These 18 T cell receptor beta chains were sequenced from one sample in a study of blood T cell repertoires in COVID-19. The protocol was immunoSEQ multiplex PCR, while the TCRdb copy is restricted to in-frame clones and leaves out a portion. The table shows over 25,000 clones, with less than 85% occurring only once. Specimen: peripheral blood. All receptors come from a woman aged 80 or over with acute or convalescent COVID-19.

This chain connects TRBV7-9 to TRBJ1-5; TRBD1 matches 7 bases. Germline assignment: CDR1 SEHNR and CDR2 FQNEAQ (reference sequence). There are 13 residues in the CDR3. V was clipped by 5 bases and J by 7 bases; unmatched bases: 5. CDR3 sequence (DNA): TGTGCCAGCAGCAGGGGGCCGGGACAGCCCCAGCATTTT. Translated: CASSRGPGQPQHF.

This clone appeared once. The CDR3 loop reads CASPRRRVAGGTEAFF. The CDR3 nucleotides are TGCGCCAGCCCCCGGCGAAGGGTCGCGGGCGGTACTGAAGCTTTCTTT. This sequence joins TRBV23-1 and TRBJ1-1; no clear D. TRBV23-1 carries the ORF label, with uncertain function. The CDR3 is made up of 16 amino acids. The ends were cut back, 8 bases at V and 5 bases at J, with 24 bases in the middle.

The CDR3: CASSGQGVNTEAFF. The CDR3 DNA reads as TGTGCCAGCAGCGGCCAGGGTGTGAACACTGAAGCTTTCTTT. J is TRBJ1-1 and V is TRBV7-9; TRBD1 might be the D (5 bases). Trimming stripped 5 bases from V and 0 bases from J, with 10 bases between. The CDR3 is 14 amino acids. Germline V CDR1 and CDR2: SEHNR, FQNEAQ (reference sequence).

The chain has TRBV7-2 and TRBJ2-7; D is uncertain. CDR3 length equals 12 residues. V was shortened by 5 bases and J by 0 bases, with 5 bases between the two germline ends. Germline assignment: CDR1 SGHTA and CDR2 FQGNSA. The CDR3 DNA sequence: TGTGCCAGCAGCCGTAACTCCTACGAGCAGTACTTC. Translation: CASSRNSYEQYF.

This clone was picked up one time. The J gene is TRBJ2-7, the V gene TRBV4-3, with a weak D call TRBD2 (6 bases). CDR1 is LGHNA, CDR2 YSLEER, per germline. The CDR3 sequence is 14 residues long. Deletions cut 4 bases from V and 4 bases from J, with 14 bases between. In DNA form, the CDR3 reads TGCGCCAGCAGCCCACACGGGAGTTCTTACGAGCAGTACTTC. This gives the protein CASSPHGSSYEQYF.

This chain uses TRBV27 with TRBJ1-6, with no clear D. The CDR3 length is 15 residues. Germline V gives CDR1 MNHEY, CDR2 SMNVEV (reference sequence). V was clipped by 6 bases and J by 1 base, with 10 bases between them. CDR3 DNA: TGTGCCAGCAGCCTAGAGGGTTCCTATAATTCACCCCTCCACTTT. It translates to CASSLEGSYNSPLHF.

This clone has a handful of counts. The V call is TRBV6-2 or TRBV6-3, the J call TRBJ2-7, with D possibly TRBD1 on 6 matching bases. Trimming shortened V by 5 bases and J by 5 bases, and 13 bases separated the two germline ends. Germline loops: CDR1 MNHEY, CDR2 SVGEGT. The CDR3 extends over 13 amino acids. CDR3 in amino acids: CASSDRDKDEQYF. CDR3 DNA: TGTGCCAGCAGTGACCGGGACAAGGACGAGCAGTACTTC.

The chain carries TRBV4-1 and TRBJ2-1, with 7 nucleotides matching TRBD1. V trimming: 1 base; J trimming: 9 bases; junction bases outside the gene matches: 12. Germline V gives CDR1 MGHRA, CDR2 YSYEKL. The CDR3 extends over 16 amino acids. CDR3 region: CASSQVRQGILGEQFF. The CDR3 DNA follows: TGCGCCAGCAGCCAAGTGCGACAGGGAATTTTGGGTGAGCAGTTCTTC.

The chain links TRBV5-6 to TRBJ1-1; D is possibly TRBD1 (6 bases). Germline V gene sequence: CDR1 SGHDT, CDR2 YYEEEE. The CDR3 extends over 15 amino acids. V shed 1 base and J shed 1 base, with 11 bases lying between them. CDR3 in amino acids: CASSLYGGQNTEAFF. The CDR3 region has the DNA TGTGCCAGCAGCTTGTACGGGGGGCAGAACACTGAAGCTTTCTTT.

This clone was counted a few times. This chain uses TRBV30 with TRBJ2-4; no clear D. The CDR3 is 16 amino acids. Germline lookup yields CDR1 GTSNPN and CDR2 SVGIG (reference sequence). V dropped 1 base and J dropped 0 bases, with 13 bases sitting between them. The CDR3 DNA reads TGTGCCTGGAGTGGCCCCACTCTTCTAGCCAAAAACATTCAGTACTTC. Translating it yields CAWSGPTLLAKNIQYF.

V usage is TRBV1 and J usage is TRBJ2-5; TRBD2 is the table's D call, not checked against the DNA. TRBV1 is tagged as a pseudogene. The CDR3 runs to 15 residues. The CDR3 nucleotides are TGCACCAGCAGCCTCACGACTAGTACCCAAGAGACCCAGTACTTC. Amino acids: CTSSLTTSTQETQYF.

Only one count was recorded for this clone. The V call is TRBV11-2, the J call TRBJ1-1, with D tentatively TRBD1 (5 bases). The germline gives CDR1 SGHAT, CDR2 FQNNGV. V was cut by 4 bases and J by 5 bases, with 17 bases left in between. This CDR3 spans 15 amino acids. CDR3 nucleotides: TGTGCCAGCAGCTCCGGGAGGGGCGTTGGGACTGAAGCTTTCTTT. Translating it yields CASSSGRGVGTEAFF.

CDR3 residues: CASRDSPGELFF. DNA of the CDR3: TGTGCCAGCCGGGACAGTCCCGGGGAGCTGTTTTTT. V usage is TRBV6-5 and J usage is TRBJ2-2, with TRBD1 identical over 7 bases. With V trimmed by 8 bases and J by 6 bases, 3 bases remained unmatched. The germline V gene has CDR1 MNHEY and CDR2 SVGAGI. CDR3 size: 12 residues.

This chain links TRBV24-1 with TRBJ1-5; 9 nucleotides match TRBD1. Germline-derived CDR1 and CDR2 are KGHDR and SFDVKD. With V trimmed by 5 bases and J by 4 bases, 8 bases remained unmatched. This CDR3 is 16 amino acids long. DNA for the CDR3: TGTGCCACCAGTGCCACCGGGACAGGGCTAAATCAGCCCCAGCATTTT. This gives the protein CATSATGTGLNQPQHF.

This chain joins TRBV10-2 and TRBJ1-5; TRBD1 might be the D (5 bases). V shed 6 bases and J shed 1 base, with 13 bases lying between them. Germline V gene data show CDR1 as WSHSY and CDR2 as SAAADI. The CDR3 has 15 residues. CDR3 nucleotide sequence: TGCGCCAGCAGCCCAGGGAGGTGGAGCAATCAGCCCCAGCATTTT. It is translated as CASSPGRWSNQPQHF.

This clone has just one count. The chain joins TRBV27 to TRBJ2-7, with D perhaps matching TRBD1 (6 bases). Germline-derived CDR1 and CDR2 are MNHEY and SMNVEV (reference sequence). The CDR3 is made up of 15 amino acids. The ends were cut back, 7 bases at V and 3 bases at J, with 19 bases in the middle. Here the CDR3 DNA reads TGTGCCAGCACCGCAAGAGGGGGACCCTTCTACGAGCAGTACTTC. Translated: CASTARGGPFYEQYF.

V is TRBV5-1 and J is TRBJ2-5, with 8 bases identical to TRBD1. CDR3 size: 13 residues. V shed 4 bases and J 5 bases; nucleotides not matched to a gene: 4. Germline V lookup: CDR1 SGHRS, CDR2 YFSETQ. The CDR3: CASSVPGGETQYF. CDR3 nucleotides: TGCGCCAGCAGCGTTCCAGGGGGCGAGACCCAGTACTTC.

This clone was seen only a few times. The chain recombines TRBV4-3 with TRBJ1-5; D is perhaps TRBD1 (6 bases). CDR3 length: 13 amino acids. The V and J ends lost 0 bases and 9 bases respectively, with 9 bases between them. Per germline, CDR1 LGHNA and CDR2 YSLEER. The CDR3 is CASSQEQGRPQHF. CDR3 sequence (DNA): TGCGCCAGCAGCCAAGAGCAGGGGAGGCCCCAGCATTTT.